This T cell receptor (beta chain) was captured by sequencing in a study of cytomegalovirus exposure and HLA in healthy donors. The PCR made use of 60 Vbeta and 13 Jbeta primers. The table came from immunoSEQ multiplex PCR; TCRdb's copy has only in-frame clones and leaves some out. Of about 130,000 clones listed, 80% were seen once; the top ten hold roughly 2.5%. Study-wide results and limits: Three of the chains that were CMV-associated were confirmed in vitro to be specific for CMV antigens. V- and J-gene trimming in TCR beta was tied to a missense DCLRE1C variant by an analysis performed later. Later, an analysis found that common viral pathogens appeared to be linked with several of the most significant clusters.

A note on this clone: What it binds is unknown.

The sequence came from a young man in good health and CMV-seronegative. The sequenced material came from PBMCs.

The DNA of the CDR3 is TGTGCCAGCAGACGGGACAGGGGGCGCGGCGGTAGCAATCAGCCCCAGCATTTT. As protein: CASRRDRGRGGSNQPQHF. The chain couples TRBV21-1 to TRBJ1-5; the D call TRBD1 from the table was never checked on the DNA. TRBV21-1 is termed a pseudogene. The CDR3 is 18 amino acids.